These T cell receptor beta chains were read from a single sample in a study of T cell changes during pregnancy in multiple sclerosis. Generated by immunoSEQ multiplex PCR, the TCRdb table keeps only in-frame clones and is missing some. The table records about 8,000 clones, about 87% of them present only once. The sequencing here drew on CD8+ T cells from peripheral blood mononuclear cells, taken in the first trimester of pregnancy. These receptors all stem from a female donor in good health, enrolled as a control in a pregnancy study. Each CDR3 is given with its conserved first and last residue. Rows may omit the clone size; those that give it use once, few, many or a size class.

>TRBV18|TRBJ2-5|-
CASSPRLLLAGEGETQYF
>TRBV6-1|TRBJ2-3|-
CASINRATDTQYF
>TRBV4-3|TRBJ2-7|-
CASSPSTAGGYEQYF
>TRBV19|TRBJ2-7|once
CASSEGGVGGPGYEQYF
>TRBV27|TRBJ2-5|-
CASSFLSGTAQETQYF
>TRBV19|TRBJ2-6|few
CASSIDQGSGANVLTF
>TRBV9|TRBJ1-6|-
CASSPHGGIPGSPLHF
>TRBV5-1|TRBJ2-2|-
CASSFRLAGGPTGELFF
>TRBV10-3|TRBJ1-2|-
CATKDRINYGYTF
>TRBV28|TRBJ2-3|few
CASSLFGQTNTDTQYF
>TRBV7-3|TRBJ1-2|once
CASSDRTLNPLYGYTF
>TRBV7-2|TRBJ2-3|-
CASSQLVGGPKTQYF
>TRBV28|TRBJ2-2|-
CASSSTSVNTGELFF
>TRBV19|TRBJ2-1|-
CASSTPGEGSYNEQFF
>TRBV6-4|TRBJ2-3|medium-sized
CASSGTSGGADTQYF
>TRBV6-4|TRBJ2-3|-
CASSDDEVDTQYF
>TRBV7-9|TRBJ1-5|-
CASSLTGGRQPQHF
>TRBV7-6|TRBJ2-2|-
CASSFAGELFF
>TRBV4-1|TRBJ2-1|-
CASSRSGRAGQFF
>TRBV5-8|TRBJ1-1|-
CASSMVGHVVEAFF
>TRBV28|TRBJ2-5|-
CASGLAGDSETQYF
>TRBV19|TRBJ2-1|-
CASSIGTGLNDEQFF
>TRBV6-4|TRBJ2-3|medium-sized
CASSDSPGGGTQYF
>TRBV10-1|TRBJ2-2|-
CASSRLTGELFF
>TRBV9|TRBJ2-3|-
CASSVGGPTDTQYF
>TRBV28|TRBJ1-5|-
CASSSTRPQHF
>TRBV6-4|TRBJ2-7|-
CASSDPEGGGGARKYEQYF
>TRBV6-5|TRBJ2-5|once
CASSSEGETQYF
>TRBV5-6|TRBJ1-1|-
CASSLGTGDYTEAFF
>TRBV4-2|TRBJ2-1|once
CASSPTSGGADEQFF
>TRBV27|TRBJ1-1|-
CASSPGEGRPNEAFF
>TRBV7-2|TRBJ2-4|-
CASSLGAGAKNIQYF
>TRBV28|TRBJ2-1|-
CASEGPGQGNEQFF
>TRBV15|TRBJ2-3|-
CATSKRLRVDTDTQYF
>TRBV5-4|TRBJ1-2|-
CASSADRGVAYGYTF
>TRBV19|TRBJ2-5|-
CASSIKGWETQYF
>TRBV29-1|TRBJ1-2|once
CSGRDRASGGYTF
>TRBV19|TRBJ2-5|-
CASSRGVTGVGSETQYF
>TRBV30|TRBJ1-5|-
CAWSSPVSNQPQHF
>TRBV9|TRBJ2-3|-
CASSESGLRTDTQYF
>TRBV7-5|TRBJ1-6|-
CARSARVNSPLHF
>TRBV7-8|TRBJ1-5|large
CASSSFRGRPQHF
>TRBV6-5|TRBJ2-1|-
CASSYFTSRSYNEQFF
>TRBV7-2|TRBJ1-2|-
CASSGGTGGLGGYTF
>TRBV30|TRBJ1-1|-
CAWRIGQGVTEAFF
>TRBV7-9|TRBJ2-7|once
CASSSGGQTVYEQYF
>TRBV27|TRBJ2-7|once
CASSSRAQDYEQYF
>TRBV11-2|TRBJ2-1|once
CASEVAGGRLNEQFF
>TRBV6-5|TRBJ1-1|-
CASSYWPGETEAFF
>TRBV4-2|TRBJ1-2|-
CASSQNRGDNYGYTF
>TRBV18|TRBJ2-7|-
CASSPNIGRGYSYEQYF
>TRBV7-2|TRBJ2-3|-
CASGGLAGGLDTQYF
>TRBV2|TRBJ2-7|once
CASLGGGGYEQYF
>TRBV28|TRBJ2-5|-
CASSLKLPWETQYF
>TRBV7-9|TRBJ2-7|-
CASSVGTRYEQYF
>TRBV4-1|TRBJ1-1|-
CASSHLRPRGRGTEAFF
>TRBV28|-|-
CASSLTAQGQGMTYEQYF
>TRBV4-3|TRBJ2-7|-
CASSQEASGSSYEQYF
>TRBV10-3|TRBJ2-3|-
CAISESREGQDTQYF
>TRBV6-4|TRBJ2-3|-
CASSEAGGPADTQYF